This T cell receptor beta chain stems from a study of blood T cell repertoires in COVID-19. Study overall: Both acute and convalescent COVID-19 samples were obtained from the United States, Italy and Spain.

The germline V gene encodes CDR1 MNHEY and CDR2 SVGAGI. The CDR3 is 14 amino acids. With 7 bases clipped from V and 6 bases from J, the junction kept 11 bases outside the gene matches. Per the authors' pipeline: Amplification from reference gene primers served as the basis for estimated nucleated cell counts. Libraries were prepared by immunoSEQ multiplex PCR; TCRdb keeps only in-frame clonotypes and omits some of them. D and trimming were read from the DNA, whereas the V and J calls and clone size are those reported in that table. The sample has more than 95,000 clones; more than 70% are singletons.

The rearrangement uses TRBV6-5 and TRBJ2-7, with 8 bases lining up with TRBD2. The sample comprised peripheral blood. This receptor was taken from a woman aged 55-75 years in a cohort sampled during active or convalescent COVID-19. CDR3 bases: TGTGCCAGCACTACTACGGGGGGGATAGTCGAGCAGTACTTC. Amino acids: CASTTTGGIVEQYF.